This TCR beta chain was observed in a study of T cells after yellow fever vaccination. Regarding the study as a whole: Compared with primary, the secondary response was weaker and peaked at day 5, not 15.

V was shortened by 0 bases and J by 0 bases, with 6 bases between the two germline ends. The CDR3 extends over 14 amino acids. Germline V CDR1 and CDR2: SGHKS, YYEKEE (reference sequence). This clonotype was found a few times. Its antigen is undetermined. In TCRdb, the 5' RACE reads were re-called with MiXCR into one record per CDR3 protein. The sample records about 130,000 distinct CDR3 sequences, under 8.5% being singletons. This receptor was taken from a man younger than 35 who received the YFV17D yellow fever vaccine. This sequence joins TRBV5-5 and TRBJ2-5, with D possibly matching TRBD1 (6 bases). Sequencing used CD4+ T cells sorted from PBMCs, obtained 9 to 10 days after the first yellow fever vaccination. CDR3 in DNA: TGTGCCAGCAGCTTGGCAGGGGACCAAGAGACCCAGTACTTC. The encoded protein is CASSLAGDQETQYF.